These 5 T cell receptor beta chains originate from one sample sequenced in a study of response to subunit inactivated influenza vaccine. One entry per CDR3 protein, called by TCRdb with MiXCR from the RT-PCR reads. Of 800,000 or so distinct CDR3 sequences in the sample, over 20% are singletons; the top ten hold roughly 10%. Sequencing used PBMCs from blood, obtained roughly 5 days after vaccination. These receptors came from a man in his fifties or sixties who received an inactivated influenza vaccine.

This clonotype was observed a few times. The J gene is TRBJ2-7, the V gene TRBV7-9; 8 bases line up with TRBD2. The germline V gene has CDR1 SEHNR and CDR2 FQNEAQ (reference sequence). The J segment lost 3 bases and the V segment lost 7 bases, leaving 8 bases of the junction unmatched. The CDR3 loop spans 14 amino acids. The CDR3 is CASNVGAGDYEQYF. The CDR3 bases are TGTGCCAGCAACGTCGGAGCGGGGGACTACGAGCAGTACTTC.

Many counts were recorded for this clonotype. The rearrangement joins TRBV6-5 to TRBJ2-3, with D hard to call. Germline CDR1 is MNHEY and CDR2 is SVGAGI. Deletions cut 2 bases from V and 0 bases from J, with 15 bases between. This CDR3 is 17 amino acids long. The CDR3 sequence: CASSYGQTVPSTDTQYF. The DNA of the CDR3 is TGTGCCAGCAGTTACGGTCAGACGGTTCCTAGCACAGATACGCAGTATTTT.

In regard to this clonotype: Since the CDR3 does not end with the conserved phenylalanine or tryptophan, this likely comes from a read error. The gene calls are TRBV7-2 and TRBJ2-1; D is unresolved. This CDR3 contains 15 residues. CDR1 and CDR2 (germline): SGHTA, FQGNSA. Trimming left V 4 bases short and J 2 bases short, with 12 bases between. The CDR3: CASSSFAGAYNEQFL. DNA for the CDR3: TGTGCCAGCAGCTCCTTCGCCGGAGCCTACAATGAGCAGTTCCTC.

The V gene is TRBV7-8, the J gene TRBJ2-7; either TRBD1 or TRBD2 may fit D (5 bases each). The CDR3 is 14 residues long. Trimming left V 8 bases short and J 3 bases short, with 17 bases between. Germline V gene sequence: CDR1 SGHVS, CDR2 FQNEAQ. In DNA, the CDR3 is TGTGCCAGCTCCGGGGCCCTTTTCTTCTACGAGCAGTACTTC. It specifies CASSGALFFYEQYF.

This clonotype has at least ten counts. This chain uses TRBV20-1 with TRBJ2-3; tentative D call: TRBD2 (5 bases). V was pared by 0 bases and J by 10 bases, with 14 bases between. The CDR3 sequence is 13 residues long. Germline lookup yields CDR1 DFQATT and CDR2 SNEGSKA (reference sequence). The CDR3 DNA follows: TGCAGTGCTAGAGACCCCCGCCGGGGTTCGCAGTATTTT. Protein sequence: CSARDPRRGSQYF.